This T cell receptor beta chain was recorded in a study of control samples from healthy donors and cancer patients. The CDR3 is 16 residues long. The trim removed 1 base at V and 5 bases at J, leaving 6 bases unmatched. Germline V lookup: CDR1 SGHAT, CDR2 FQNNGV. This clone was recorded once. The repertoire was sequenced with immunoSEQ multiplex PCR; TCRdb's copy has only in-frame clones and lacks some. The sample yields 140,000 or so clones, roughly 94% seen once. The TCR sequence derives from a man in his 60s with colorectal cancer. The rearrangement joins TRBV11-2 to TRBJ2-3, with 10 bases fitting TRBD1. Sequencing used PBMCs. The CDR3 region is CASSLAGTGALDTQYF. The DNA of the CDR3 is TGTGCCAGCAGCTTAGCCGGGACAGGGGCCTTAGATACGCAGTATTTT.